Each of the 14 T cell receptor beta chains below was sequenced from the same sample in a study of cytomegalovirus exposure and HLA in healthy donors. PCR used 60 Vbeta primers and 13 Jbeta primers. The repertoire was sequenced with immunoSEQ multiplex PCR; TCRdb's copy has only in-frame clones and lacks some. The repertoire holds 150,000 to 200,000 clones, with roughly 84% as singletons. Input material: PBMCs. All receptors come from a boy younger than 18 in good health and CMV-seronegative.

The chain has TRBV10-3 and TRBJ2-3, with D perhaps matching TRBD2 (5 bases). In germline, CDR1 is ENHRY, CDR2 SYGVKD. The V and J ends lost 4 bases and 2 bases respectively, with 10 bases between them. The CDR3 loop spans 14 amino acids. CDR3 amino acids: CAISAGLTTDTQYF. The CDR3, as DNA: TGTGCCATCAGTGCCGGACTTACCACAGATACGCAGTATTTT.

V usage is TRBV27 and J usage is TRBJ2-1; 16 nucleotides agree with TRBD2. V lost 2 bases to trimming and J lost 8 bases; unmatched junction nucleotides: 0. From germline, CDR1 is MNHEY and CDR2 SMNVEV (reference sequence). The CDR3 runs 15 residues. The CDR3 bases are TGTGCCAGCAGTTTAGGGACTAGCGGGAGGGATGAGCAGTTCTTC. Translated, it gives CASSLGTSGRDEQFF.

There are a few counts of this clone. The chain couples TRBV7-6 to TRBJ2-1, with 13 bases lining up with TRBD2. V was pared by 4 bases and J by 6 bases, with 6 bases of the junction left unmatched. CDR1 is SGHVS, CDR2 FNYEAQ, per germline. There are 16 residues in the CDR3. The CDR3 spells CASSSSRTSGSNEQFF. The DNA for the CDR3 is TGTGCCAGCAGCTCTTCCCGGACTAGCGGGAGCAATGAGCAGTTCTTC.

This clone was seen only once. The genes are TRBV27 and TRBJ2-5; D perhaps matches TRBD1 (5 bases). The DNA end is a closer match to TRBJ2-7, so the J assignment may be wrong. The CDR3 spans 11 residues. Germline CDR1 and CDR2: MNHEY and SMNVEV (reference sequence). CDR3 in amino acids: CASRDTYEQYF. DNA of the CDR3: TGTGCCAGCAGGGACACCTACGAGCAGTACTTC.

The J gene is TRBJ1-2, the V gene TRBV4-3; 7 bases agree with TRBD1. Germline V gene sequence: CDR1 LGHNA, CDR2 YSLEER. CDR3 size: 16 residues. Germline trimming cut 0 bases from V and 6 bases from J; bases unmatched to any gene: 10. The DNA for the CDR3 is TGCGCCAGCAGCCAAGATCTAAGCCGACAGGGCGATGGCTACACCTTC. It specifies CASSQDLSRQGDGYTF.

The chain recombines TRBV27 with TRBJ1-4; D remains ambiguous. The CDR3 has 12 residues. Trimming took off 3 bases at V and 12 bases at J, with 11 bases between the two ends. Per the germline V gene, CDR1 is MNHEY and CDR2 is SMNVEV (reference sequence). This CDR3 is CASSFLGRELFF. For the CDR3, the DNA is TGTGCCAGCAGTTTCTTGGGGAGGGAACTGTTTTTT. The variable domain in full, completed from reference TRBV27 and TRBJ1-4, reads EAQVTQNPRYLITVTGKKLTVTCSQNMNHEYMSWYRQDPGLGLRQIYYSMNVEVTDKGDVPEGYKVSRKEKRNFPLILESPSPNQTSLYFCASSFLGRELFFGSGTQLSVL.

This chain links TRBV25-1 with TRBJ2-5; 7 nucleotides match TRBD2. After removal of 0 bases from V and 5 bases from J, the junction contained 6 bases not matched to a gene. CDR3 length: 15 residues. Germline lookup yields CDR1 MGHDK and CDR2 SYGVNS. CDR3 nucleotides: TGTGCCAGCAGTGAATATAAGCGGGACCTGGAGACCCAGTACTTC. It codes for CASSEYKRDLETQYF.

The chain has TRBV29-1 and TRBJ2-1; 11 positions match TRBD1. With V trimmed by 6 bases and J by 2 bases, 0 bases remained unmatched. Germline V gene data show CDR1 as SQVTM and CDR2 as ANQGSEA. The CDR3 spans 13 residues. The CDR3 protein is CSVGQGAYNEQFF. The CDR3 nucleotides read TGCAGCGTGGGACAGGGGGCCTACAATGAGCAGTTCTTC.

This clone showed up just a few times. The rearrangement joins TRBV5-6 to TRBJ2-3; 8 bases line up with TRBD1. Trimming took 1 base from V and 1 from J; bases not matched to a gene: 5. This CDR3 contains 16 residues. CDR1 SGHDT and CDR2 YYEEEE come from the germline V gene. CDR3 protein: CASSLTDRGGTDTQYF. The CDR3 DNA sequence: TGTGCCAGCAGCTTGACAGACAGGGGTGGCACAGATACGCAGTATTTT.

This clone was recorded once. J is TRBJ1-4 and V is TRBV27; TRBD1 might be the D (6 bases). Trimming took 5 bases from V and 3 from J, leaving 19 bases between them. Germline V gene sequence: CDR1 MNHEY, CDR2 SMNVEV (reference sequence). The CDR3 loop spans 17 amino acids. DNA for the CDR3: TGTGCCAGCAGTGACCCCCCAGGGGCAGGAGCTAATGAAAAACTGTTTTTT. Protein: CASSDPPGAGANEKLFF.

The V gene is TRBV5-4, the J gene TRBJ2-7, with D perhaps TRBD2 (7 bases). Trimming removed 1 base at V and 0 bases at J, with 11 bases between. The germline CDR1 and CDR2 sequences are SGHNT and YYREEE (reference sequence). The CDR3 covers 15 residues. CDR3 region: CASSLRGGFSYEQYF. The CDR3 region has the DNA TGTGCCAGCAGCTTGAGGGGGGGATTCTCCTACGAGCAGTACTTC.

This rearrangement joins TRBV4-2 to TRBJ2-7, with 7 bases fitting TRBD2. Germline-derived CDR1 and CDR2 are LGHNA and YNFKEQ. V shed 0 bases, J shed 6 bases, and the junction held 8 bases outside the gene matches. This CDR3 is 15 amino acids long. CDR3 sequence: CASSQDRTRPCEQYF. CDR3 DNA sequence: TGTGCCAGCAGCCAAGACCGGACTAGACCCTGCGAGCAGTACTTC.

The V call is TRBV29-1, the J call TRBJ1-1; D is ambiguous. V lost 4 bases, J lost 3 bases, and 3 bases lay in between. Germline V gene sequence: CDR1 SQVTM, CDR2 ANQGSEA. The CDR3 is made up of 10 amino acids. Written as DNA, the CDR3 is TGCAGCGTTGCGGACACTGAAGCTTTCTTT. It yields the protein CSVADTEAFF.

This chain links TRBV4-1 with TRBJ2-7; 9 nucleotides line up with TRBD1. V shed 1 base, J shed 2 bases, and the junction held 3 bases outside the gene matches. Looked up from germline, CDR1 is MGHRA and CDR2 is YSYEKL. The CDR3 has 15 amino acids. CDR3 loop: CASSQGQGEAYEQYF. CDR3 in DNA: TGCGCCAGCAGCCAAGGACAGGGGGAAGCCTACGAGCAGTACTTC.